This TCR beta chain was retrieved from a study of T-cell reconstitution after alpha-beta-depleted transplantation in children. Unique molecular identifiers were incorporated into the prepared TCRbeta library. TCRdb itself ran the PCR reads through MiXCR, one entry per CDR3 protein. The table includes fewer than 400,000 distinct CDR3 sequences, around 21% detected once. The V end was cut by 10 bases, the J end by 4 bases, with 14 bases between. This CDR3 contains 13 residues. This clonotype showed up just a few times. This TCR was sampled from a human donor who donated a stem cell graft to a child with acute myeloid leukemia. This specimen consisted of PBMCs from the stem cell graft donor, obtained from the stem cell graft. The chain couples TRBV12-3 or TRBV12-4 to TRBJ2-1, with D perhaps matching TRBD1 or TRBD2 (6 bases each). CDR3 residues: CATEGVSYNEQFF. CDR3 DNA: TGTGCCACGGAGGGGGTGTCTTACAATGAGCAGTTCTTC.